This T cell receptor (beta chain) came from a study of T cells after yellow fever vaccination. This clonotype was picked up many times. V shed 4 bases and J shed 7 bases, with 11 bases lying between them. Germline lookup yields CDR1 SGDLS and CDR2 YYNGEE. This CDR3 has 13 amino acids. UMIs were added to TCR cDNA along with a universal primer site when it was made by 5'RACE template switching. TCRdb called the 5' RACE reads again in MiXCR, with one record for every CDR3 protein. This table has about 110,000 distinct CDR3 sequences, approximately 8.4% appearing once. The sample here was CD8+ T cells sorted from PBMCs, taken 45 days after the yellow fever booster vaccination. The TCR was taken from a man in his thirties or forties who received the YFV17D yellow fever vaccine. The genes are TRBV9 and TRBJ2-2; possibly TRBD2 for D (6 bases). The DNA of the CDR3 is TGTGCCAGCAGCTTTCGACTAGTCGGGGAGCTGTTTTTT. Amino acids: CASSFRLVGELFF.